This note documents a single T cell receptor beta chain sequence. What it binds is unknown. The PCR was carried out with 60 Vbeta primers and 13 Jbeta primers. Sequencing used immunoSEQ multiplex PCR; TCRdb keeps in-frame clones, though not all of them. The data contain under 150,000 clones, just over 70% of them singletons. These data belong to a study of cytomegalovirus exposure and HLA in healthy donors. The overall study: Unique TCR beta sequences numbering 117 million came from around 180 million T cells in an earlier analysis. Falling in the Caucasian-associated ancestry cluster were approximately 86% of some 400 genotyped donors. Study results and caveats: Cytomegalovirus status was reportedly diagnosed by the classifier with high specificity and sensitivity.

The V and J ends lost 1 base and 5 bases, in that order; junction bases with no gene match: 5. The CDR3 is 14 amino acids. Germline CDR1 reads SGHRS; CDR2 reads YFSETQ. This clonotype was obtained from an older woman in good health and CMV-seropositive. The sequencing input was PBMCs. This rearrangement joins TRBV5-1 to TRBJ2-5, with 7 nucleotides matching TRBD1. The CDR3 DNA is TGCGCCAGCAGCTTGATAGAGGGGGCTGAGACCCAGTACTTC. Encoded protein: CASSLIEGAETQYF.